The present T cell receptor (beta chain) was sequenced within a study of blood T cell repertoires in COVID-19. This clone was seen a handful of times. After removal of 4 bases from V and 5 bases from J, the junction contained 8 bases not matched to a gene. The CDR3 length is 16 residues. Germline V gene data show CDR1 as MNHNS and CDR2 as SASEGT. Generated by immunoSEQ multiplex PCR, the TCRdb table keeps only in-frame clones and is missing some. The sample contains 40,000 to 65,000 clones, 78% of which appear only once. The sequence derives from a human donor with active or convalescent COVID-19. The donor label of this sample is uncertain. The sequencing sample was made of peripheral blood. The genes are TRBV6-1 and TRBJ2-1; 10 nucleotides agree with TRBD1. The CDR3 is CASSVSSGQGNNEQFF. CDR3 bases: TGTGCCAGCAGTGTAAGCTCGGGACAGGGGAACAATGAGCAGTTCTTC.